These 24 T cell receptor beta chains were sequenced from one sample in a study of blood T cell repertoires in COVID-19 (dated by TCRdb to the early 2020s). The library was obtained by the immunoSEQ multiplex PCR assay. TCRdb took over this immuneACCESS table, retaining in-frame rearrangements with V and J assigned. Such tables are incomplete; in checked studies, under half of the missing clones stem from an unresolved V gene, and the remainder is unexplained. For this sample there are about 230,000 clones; around 85% appear just once. The leading ten clones occupy about 8% of the sample. Sequencing was carried out using peripheral blood. These receptors were obtained from a woman older than 75 with acute or convalescent COVID-19.

V usage is TRBV6-5 and J usage is TRBJ1-2; the match to TRBD1 covers 11 bases. CDR3 length: 15 residues. The germline CDR1 and CDR2 sequences are MNHEY and SVGAGI. Losses at the gene ends were 2 bases for V and 3 bases for J; bases not matched to a gene: 2. The CDR3 DNA is TGTGCCAGCAGTTACACGGACAGGGGGCACTATGGCTACACCTTC. It is translated as CASSYTDRGHYGYTF.

This chain joins TRBV18 and TRBJ1-1; no clear D gene. With 0 bases removed from V and 0 bases from J, the gap between germline ends came to 8 bases. Per germline, CDR1 KGHSH and CDR2 LQKENI. The length of the CDR3 is 15 residues. Written as DNA, the CDR3 is TGTGCCAGCTCACCACCTCGGGGAATGAACACTGAAGCTTTCTTT. It is translated as CASSPPRGMNTEAFF.

The rearrangement joins TRBV5-1 to TRBJ2-5, with 9 positions matching TRBD1. The V segment lost 0 bases and the J segment 5 bases; nucleotides outside the gene matches: 8. The germline CDR1 and CDR2 sequences are SGHRS and YFSETQ. The CDR3 runs to 16 residues. CDR3 nucleotide sequence: TGCGCCAGCAGCTTGGGGACAGGGGCTAAGTTTGAGACCCAGTACTTC. As protein: CASSLGTGAKFETQYF. Variable domain in full (rest from reference TRBV5-1 and TRBJ2-5): KAGVTQTPRYLIKTRGQQVTLSCSPISGHRSVSWYQQTPGQGLQFLFEYFSETQRNKGNFPGRFSGRQFSNSRSEMNVSTLELGDSALYLCASSLGTGAKFETQYFGPGTRLLVL.

This clone was found a few times. The chain recombines TRBV27 with TRBJ2-7; 8 bases match TRBD1. The CDR3 is 15 residues long. Germline loops: CDR1 MNHEY, CDR2 SMNVEV (reference sequence). V was pared by 1 base and J by 0 bases, with 2 bases of the junction left unmatched. The CDR3, as DNA: TGTGCCAGCAGTTTATGGCAGGGGGCCTCCTACGAGCAGTACTTC. Its translation: CASSLWQGASYEQYF.

This clone was seen only a few times. This rearrangement joins TRBV7-3 to TRBJ2-1, with TRBD2 as a possible D gene (6 bases). The CDR3 has 13 amino acids. V lost 4 bases and J lost 4, with 8 bases in between. Per germline, CDR1 SGHTA and CDR2 FQGTGA. The CDR3 DNA is TGTGCCAGCAGCTCCGGGACTTACAATGAGCAGTTCTTC. Its protein product is CASSSGTYNEQFF.

The V and J genes are TRBV7-9 and TRBJ1-1; 8 bases agree with TRBD1. Trimming removed 5 bases from V and 0 bases from J; junction bases left unmatched: 2. From germline, CDR1 is SEHNR and CDR2 FQNEAQ (reference sequence). The CDR3 is 14 residues long. The CDR3, as DNA: TGTGCCAGCAGCGTGGACAGGGTGAACACTGAAGCTTTCTTT. The encoded protein is CASSVDRVNTEAFF.

This chain uses TRBV5-4 with TRBJ2-5, with a weak D call TRBD1 (6 bases). The V end was cut by 4 bases, the J end by 1 base, with 11 bases between. CDR3 length: 14 residues. CDR1 and CDR2 from the germline V gene are SGHNT and YYREEE (reference sequence). In nucleotides, the CDR3 is TGTGCCAGCAGCGCCGCAGGGGTCCAAGAGACCCAGTACTTC. It specifies CASSAAGVQETQYF.

The chain recombines TRBV3-1 (or the pseudogene TRBV3-2) with TRBJ1-1; TRBD1 agrees at 7 bases. The V gene end was trimmed by 0 bases and the J gene end by 4 bases; junction bases not matched to a gene: 5. Germline V gene sequence: CDR1 LGHDT, CDR2 YNNKEL (reference sequence). The CDR3 is 15 residues long. The chain's CDR3 is CASSQDPGGTTEAFF. The CDR3 DNA sequence: TGTGCCAGCAGCCAAGATCCAGGGGGGACCACTGAAGCTTTCTTT.

This chain joins TRBV5-1 and TRBJ1-1; tentatively, D is TRBD1 (6 bases). The CDR3 spans 14 residues. CDR1 and CDR2 from the germline V gene are SGHRS and YFSETQ. Between the trimmed V and J ends, which lost 2 bases and 5 bases, there was a span of 13 bases. CDR3 protein: CASSFQPQGTEAFF. CDR3 coding DNA: TGCGCCAGCAGCTTTCAGCCTCAGGGGACTGAAGCTTTCTTT.

J is TRBJ2-7 and V is TRBV7-7, with D possibly TRBD1 on 6 matching bases. Looked up from germline, CDR1 is SSHAT and CDR2 is FNYEAQ (reference sequence). The CDR3 totals 14 residues. Trimming shortened V by 5 bases and J by 7 bases, and 18 bases separated the two germline ends. CDR3 protein: CASSPGTPAGEQYF. The CDR3 DNA is TGTGCCAGCAGCCCCGGGACACCCGCCGGGGAGCAGTACTTC.

This clone was picked up a small number of times. The V call is TRBV25-1, the J call TRBJ1-3, with D possibly TRBD1 on 5 matching bases. This CDR3 region has 16 residues. Trimming shortened V by 4 bases and J by 0 bases, and 13 bases separated the two germline ends. Germline values: CDR1 MGHDK, CDR2 SYGVNS. The CDR3 coding sequence is TGTGCCAGCAGTGGGGCGGGGGACCTCTCTGGAAACACCATATATTTT. Translation gives CASSGAGDLSGNTIYF.

J is TRBJ2-5 and V is TRBV5-1; the D gene is possibly TRBD1 (6 bases). V was pared by 6 bases and J by 5 bases, with 20 bases between. This CDR3 has 15 amino acids. Germline V CDR1 and CDR2: SGHRS, YFSETQ. The CDR3 coding sequence is TGCGCCAGCAACCAACAGGGCGAAAACTGGGAGACCCAGTACTTC. As protein: CASNQQGENWETQYF. The entire variable domain, with the rest obtained from reference TRBV5-1 and TRBJ2-5, is as follows: KAGVTQTPRYLIKTRGQQVTLSCSPISGHRSVSWYQQTPGQGLQFLFEYFSETQRNKGNFPGRFSGRQFSNSRSEMNVSTLELGDSALYLCASNQQGENWETQYFGPGTRLLVL.

The gene calls are TRBV29-1 and TRBJ2-5; 9 positions match TRBD1. Trimming removed 4 bases from V and 5 bases from J; junction bases left unmatched: 14. The CDR3 spans 16 residues. CDR1 SQVTM and CDR2 ANQGSEA come from the germline V gene. The CDR3 spells CSVGGPGTGSGETQYF. CDR3 DNA sequence: TGCAGCGTTGGAGGCCCCGGGACAGGGAGTGGGGAGACCCAGTACTTC.

The V gene is TRBV5-4, the J gene TRBJ1-1, with D hard to call. Germline V lookup: CDR1 SGHNT, CDR2 YYREEE (reference sequence). The CDR3 spans 13 residues. Trimming took off 0 bases at V and 1 base at J, with 4 bases between the two ends. Here the CDR3 DNA reads TGTGCCAGCAGCTTGGGCGAGAACACTGAAGCTTTCTTT. Translation: CASSLGENTEAFF. The full variable domain, rest sourced from reference TRBV5-4 and TRBJ1-1, is ETGVTQSPTHLIKTRGQQVTLRCSSQSGHNTVSWYQQALGQGPQFIFQYYREEENGRGNFPPRFSGLQFPNYSSELNVNALELDDSALYLCASSLGENTEAFFGQGTRLTVV.

The chain joins TRBV5-4 to TRBJ2-7, with 7 bases lining up with TRBD1. The CDR3 covers 14 residues. Trimming at V came to 5 bases and at J to 0 bases, leaving 5 bases not matched to a gene. Per germline, CDR1 SGHNT and CDR2 YYREEE (reference sequence). CDR3 DNA sequence: TGTGCCAGCAGGCCTCGGGACAGCTCCTACGAGCAGTACTTC. Translation: CASRPRDSSYEQYF.

The chain combines TRBV6-5 with TRBJ2-6; unclear D gene. V shed 6 bases and J shed 0 bases, with 9 bases lying between them. Germline V lookup: CDR1 MNHEY, CDR2 SVGAGI. This CDR3 is built from 15 residues. CDR3 loop: CASSLVSSGANVLTF. The CDR3 nucleotides are TGTGCCAGCAGCCTCGTTTCCTCTGGGGCCAACGTCCTGACTTTC.

The chain recombines TRBV10-3 with TRBJ1-6, with D tentatively TRBD1 (6 bases). V was cut by 0 bases and J by 9 bases, with 15 bases left in between. Germline V lookup: CDR1 ENHRY, CDR2 SYGVKD. CDR3 length: 16 residues. CDR3 nucleotides: TGTGCCATCAGTGAGTCGAGTGCAGGGGAAAGTTCACCCCTCCACTTT. It encodes CAISESSAGESSPLHF.

The rearrangement links TRBV30 to TRBJ2-7; 13 positions match TRBD2. V lost 2 bases and J lost 3; bases outside the gene matches: 7. The CDR3 is made up of 16 amino acids. Germline V gives CDR1 GTSNPN, CDR2 SVGIG (reference sequence). The CDR3 DNA reads as TGTGCCTGGAGTACCGCCGGGACTAGCGGGAACTACGAGCAGTACTTC. It translates to CAWSTAGTSGNYEQYF.

CDR3 sequence reads: CASSLRRGGNNEQFF. The CDR3 DNA is TGTGCCAGCAGCTTAAGACGCGGGGGAAACAATGAGCAGTTCTTC. The gene calls are TRBV7-8 and TRBJ2-1; 7 nucleotides line up with TRBD2. Germline loops: CDR1 SGHVS, CDR2 FQNEAQ. The CDR3 extends over 15 amino acids. V was clipped by 2 bases and J by 5 bases; unmatched bases: 6.

In its sample, this clone was seen a few times. CDR3 DNA sequence: TGTGCCAGCACCTTTAGTTCGGATCAGCCCCAGCATTTT. Its translation is CASTFSSDQPQHF. The V call is TRBV19, the J call TRBJ1-5; D unclear. V was clipped by 9 bases and J by 5 bases, with 14 bases between them. The CDR3 has 13 amino acids. CDR1 and CDR2 from the germline V gene are LNHDA and SQIVND (reference sequence).

V usage is TRBV2 and J usage is TRBJ2-2; unclear D gene. Germline CDR1 and CDR2: SNHLY and FYNNEI. The CDR3 totals 13 residues. V was shortened by 8 bases and J by 1 base, with 8 bases between the two germline ends. CDR3 residues: CASGQENTGELFF. The DNA for the CDR3 is TGTGCCAGCGGGCAGGAGAACACCGGGGAGCTGTTTTTT.

The chain employs TRBV5-1 and TRBJ1-1; 9 bases align to TRBD1. After removal of 3 bases from V and 3 bases from J, the junction contained 6 bases not matched to a gene. Germline V CDR1 and CDR2: SGHRS, YFSETQ. The CDR3 is 15 amino acids. The CDR3 reads CASSWTGQGYTEAFF. The CDR3 DNA reads as TGCGCCAGCAGCTGGACGGGACAGGGTTACACTGAAGCTTTCTTT.

This clone was counted a few times. The chain recombines TRBV9 with TRBJ2-7; TRBD1 agrees at 9 bases. The CDR3 consists of 14 residues. CDR1 SGDLS and CDR2 YYNGEE come from the germline V gene. Trimming cost V 6 bases and J 5 bases; bases outside gene matches: 9. In DNA, the CDR3 is TGTGCCAGCACCCCCCGGGACAGGGACGACGAGCAGTACTTC. Its protein is CASTPRDRDDEQYF. The whole variable domain, filled in from reference TRBV9 and TRBJ2-7, reads DSGVTQTPKHLITATGQRVTLRCSPRSGDLSVYWYQQSLDQGLQFLIQYYNGEERAKGNILERFSAQQFPDLHSELNLSSLELGDSALYFCASTPRDRDDEQYFGPGTRLTVT.

This clone was seen at least ten times. The rearrangement joins TRBV21-1 to TRBJ1-3; TRBD1 is taken as the D call from the table, unchecked against the DNA. TRBV21-1 has pseudogene status. There are 16 residues in the CDR3. CDR3 nucleotide sequence: TGTGCCAGCAGCGCCAACTGGACAGGCTCTGGAAACACCATATATTTT. Its translation: CASSANWTGSGNTIYF.